This T cell receptor beta chain was retrieved from a study of cytomegalovirus exposure and HLA in healthy donors. Study-level points and caveats: Altogether, some 160 TCR beta chains were recorded as cytomegalovirus-associated. A few CMV-associated chains were confirmed in vitro to be specific for CMV antigens.

To note about this clone: Antigen unknown. The sample contains more than one DNA sequence encoding this CDR3.

Germline V gives CDR1 SEHNR, CDR2 FQNEAQ (reference sequence). The CDR3 extends over 11 amino acids. The V gene lost 5 bases and the J gene lost 3 bases, with 5 bases spanning the gap. Libraries were prepared by immunoSEQ multiplex PCR; TCRdb keeps only in-frame clonotypes and omits some of them. The sample holds roughly 330,000 clones, 75% to 90% seen once. Sequencing was done on a sample of PBMCs. This sequence originates from a woman in her twenties or thirties in good health and CMV-seropositive. The genes are TRBV7-9 and TRBJ2-7; D gene uncertain. As DNA, the CDR3 is TGTGCCAGCAGCCCGAGCTACGAGCAGTACTTC. Translated, it gives CASSPSYEQYF.